These 27 T cell receptor beta chains originate from one sample sequenced in a study of shared clonotypes between healthy human individuals. Data came from immunoSEQ multiplex PCR; TCRdb stores just in-frame clones and leaves some out. The sample includes fewer than 650,000 clones, about 79% of them seen just once. The sample taken for sequencing was PBMCs. The receptors were sampled from a woman aged 35 to 49 in good health. Some clones in this sample may be carry-over from other donors' samples.

This clone was counted only a few times. The chain joins TRBV5-4 to TRBJ1-4; TRBD1 agrees at 8 bases. CDR1 is SGHNT and CDR2 is YYREEE in the germline V gene (reference sequence). The CDR3 consists of 15 residues. Trimming removed 4 bases from V and 5 bases from J; junction bases left unmatched: 7. The CDR3 here is CASSQRTGRNEKLFF. DNA of the CDR3: TGTGCCAGCAGCCAACGGACAGGGAGAAATGAAAAACTGTTTTTT.

Written as DNA, the CDR3 is TGCGCCAGCAGTATGGGGACAGGGTTCAATGAGCAGTTCTTC. This encodes CASSMGTGFNEQFF. V is TRBV5-1 and J is TRBJ2-1; TRBD1 matches 9 bases. The trim removed 5 bases at V and 6 bases at J, leaving 6 bases unmatched. This CDR3 spans 14 amino acids. CDR1 SGHRS and CDR2 YFSETQ come from the germline V gene.

This clone was recorded many times. V is TRBV18 and J is TRBJ2-5; TRBD2 matches 9 bases. TRBJ2-7 explains the end of the DNA better; the J call may be wrong. The germline V gene has CDR1 KGHSH and CDR2 LQKENI. The CDR3 is 14 residues long. The CDR3 coding sequence is TGTGCCAGCTCACCTATAGCGGGAGCCTACGAGCAGTACTTC. Its translation is CASSPIAGAYEQYF.

The chain links TRBV7-9 to TRBJ2-2; the match to TRBD2 covers 10 bases. The CDR3 length is 15 residues. CDR1 and CDR2 from the germline V gene are SEHNR and FQNEAQ (reference sequence). The trim removed 1 base at V and 6 bases at J, leaving 2 bases unmatched. In DNA form, the CDR3 reads TGTGCCAGCAGCTTAGTAGCGGGAGGCTCCGGGGAGCTGTTTTTT. Amino acid sequence: CASSLVAGGSGELFF. The full variable domain, its missing parts supplied by reference TRBV7-9 and TRBJ2-2, is DTGVSQNPRHKITKRGQNVTFRCDPISEHNRLYWYRQTLGQGPEFLTYFQNEAQLEKSRLLSDRFSAERPKGSFSTLEIQRTEQGDSAMYLCASSLVAGGSGELFFGEGSRLTVL.

V usage is TRBV5-4 and J usage is TRBJ2-7, with 8 bases lining up with TRBD1. Trimming removed 1 base from V and 5 bases from J; junction bases left unmatched: 8. The CDR3 loop spans 15 amino acids. Germline assignment: CDR1 SGHNT and CDR2 YYREEE (reference sequence). The CDR3 here is CASSLLTGARDEQYF. Written as DNA, the CDR3 is TGTGCCAGCAGCTTGTTGACAGGGGCTCGGGACGAGCAGTACTTC.

The table lists this clone with a count of one. A much larger clone is a single base away; this may be a read error. The CDR3 bases are TGTGCCAGCAGCTTACCCAACACAGATACGCAGTATTTT. Translated: CASSLPNTDTQYF. The chain has TRBV11-1 and TRBJ2-3; D is ambiguous. V was pared by 2 bases and J by 2 bases, with 5 bases between. CDR3 length equals 13 residues. The germline V gene encodes CDR1 SGHAT and CDR2 FQDESV (reference sequence).

This chain links TRBV28 with TRBJ2-7; 11 nucleotides align to TRBD2. Germline V gene sequence: CDR1 MDHEN, CDR2 SYDVKM. With 3 bases clipped from V and 3 bases from J, the junction kept 1 base outside the gene matches. This CDR3 is built from 14 residues. The CDR3 DNA is TGTGCCAGCAGTTTGACTAGCGGGATCTACGAGCAGTACTTC. This codes for CASSLTSGIYEQYF.

About this clone itself: Other nucleotide sequences from this sample produce the same CDR3. CDR3 coding DNA: TGTGCCAGCAGTTACTCCGGGACAAAAAGCACAGATACGCAGTATTTT. Protein product: CASSYSGTKSTDTQYF. This chain connects TRBV6-6 to TRBJ2-3, with a possible D match to TRBD1 (6 bases). The germline CDR1 and CDR2 sequences are MNHNY and SVGAGI (reference sequence). The CDR3 length is 16 residues. V lost 0 bases and J 0 bases, leaving 10 bases between the germline ends.

This clone was recorded once. This CDR3 is CASSPRLAGGRYNEQFF. The DNA for the CDR3 is TGTGCCAGTAGTCCCCGACTAGCGGGAGGACGCTACAATGAGCAGTTCTTC. V gene TRBV19 combines with J gene TRBJ2-1, with 13 bases matching TRBD2. Germline V lookup: CDR1 LNHDA, CDR2 SQIVND (reference sequence). The V segment lost 5 bases and the J segment 3 bases; nucleotides outside the gene matches: 7. The length of the CDR3 is 17 residues.

This rearrangement joins TRBV5-4 to TRBJ2-1; 10 bases are a match to TRBD2. The CDR3 length is 15 residues. Germline trimming cut 0 bases from V and 3 bases from J; bases unmatched to any gene: 0. Looked up from germline, CDR1 is SGHNT and CDR2 is YYREEE (reference sequence). CDR3 in amino acids: CASSLGTSGYNEQFF. CDR3 in DNA: TGTGCCAGCAGCTTGGGGACTAGCGGCTACAATGAGCAGTTCTTC.

Remarks on this clone: At the DNA level, this CDR3 is encoded by other sequences in the same sample as well. The chain combines TRBV29-1 with TRBJ2-7, with 11 bases lining up with TRBD1. Trimming at V came to 3 bases and at J to 6 bases, leaving 4 bases not matched to a gene. CDR3 length equals 13 residues. The germline V gene encodes CDR1 SQVTM and CDR2 ANQGSEA. CDR3 residues: CSVEGQGGVEQYF. The CDR3 DNA follows: TGCAGCGTTGAGGGACAGGGGGGAGTCGAGCAGTACTTC.

The chain employs TRBV2 and TRBJ2-5, with 9 nucleotides matching TRBD2. V trimming: 7 bases; J trimming: 4 bases; junction bases outside the gene matches: 10. CDR1 is SNHLY, CDR2 FYNNEI, per germline. The CDR3 contains 15 residues. The CDR3 nucleotides are TGTGCCAGCACCTGGGGTAGCGGGAGTAGAGAGACCCAGTACTTC. This sequence encodes CASTWGSGSRETQYF.

The chain employs TRBV5-1 and TRBJ2-7, with 8 bases fitting TRBD2. With V trimmed by 4 bases and J by 7 bases, 7 bases remained unmatched. Germline V gene lookup returns CDR1 SGHRS and CDR2 YFSETQ. The CDR3 has 13 residues. The CDR3 spells CASSLSGTREQYF. CDR3 DNA sequence: TGCGCCAGCAGCCTGTCCGGGACTAGGGAGCAGTACTTC.

The rearrangement joins TRBV7-3 to TRBJ2-6, with D tentatively TRBD2 (6 bases). The V end lost 5 bases, the J end lost 0 bases, and 17 bases lay between the germline ends. The germline CDR1 and CDR2 sequences are SGHTA and FQGTGA. This CDR3 has 18 residues. The CDR3 sequence: CASSPGRGDYSGANVLTF. The CDR3 DNA reads TGTGCCAGCAGCCCCGGGCGGGGAGATTACTCTGGGGCCAACGTCCTGACTTTC. Drawing the rest from reference TRBV7-3 and TRBJ2-6, the complete variable domain is GAGVSQTPSNKVTEKGKYVELRCDPISGHTALYWYRQSLGQGPEFLIYFQGTGAADDSGLPNDRFFAVRPEGSVSTLKIQRTERGDSAVYLCASSPGRGDYSGANVLTFGAGSRLTVL.

The chain couples TRBV10-2 to TRBJ2-7; tentatively, D is TRBD1 or TRBD2 (5 bases each). The CDR3 loop spans 14 amino acids. V was shortened by 5 bases and J by 4 bases, with 15 bases between the two germline ends. Germline V gene lookup returns CDR1 WSHSY and CDR2 SAAADI. CDR3 nucleotide sequence: TGCGCCAGCAGTTGGGGGAAGGGCCGGTACGAGCAGTACTTC. This gives the protein CASSWGKGRYEQYF.

The chain carries TRBV7-2 and TRBJ2-7, with D tentatively TRBD2 (5 bases). V lost 4 bases and J lost 1, with 11 bases in between. This CDR3 has 14 residues. From germline, CDR1 is SGHTA and CDR2 FQGNSA. The CDR3 DNA follows: TGTGCCAGCAGCTCGCGGAGGACGTCCTACGAGCAGTACTTC. Translating it yields CASSSRRTSYEQYF.

The CDR3 bases are TGTGCCAGCAGTTTATTACGGCAAGCCCGCGGTGCGACCCAGTACTTC. Its protein is CASSLLRQARGATQYF. This chain links TRBV28 with TRBJ2-5, with D unresolved. Germline V gene sequence: CDR1 MDHEN, CDR2 SYDVKM. Trimming stripped 1 base from V and 7 bases from J, with 19 bases between. This CDR3 has 16 residues. The variable domain in full, completed from reference TRBV28 and TRBJ2-5, reads DVKVTQSSRYLVKRTGEKVFLECVQDMDHENMFWYRQDPGLGLRLIYFSYDVKMKEKGDIPEGYSVSREKKERFSLILESASTNQTSMYLCASSLLRQARGATQYFGPGTRLLVL.

The chain carries TRBV28 and TRBJ1-4, with 8 bases aligning to TRBD1. Germline values: CDR1 MDHEN, CDR2 SYDVKM. The CDR3 covers 15 residues. With V trimmed by 6 bases and J by 5 bases, 8 bases remained unmatched. CDR3 DNA sequence: TGTGCCAGCAGCCCGGACAGGGCCACGAATGAAAAACTGTTTTTT. Translating it yields CASSPDRATNEKLFF. The variable domain in full, completed from reference TRBV28 and TRBJ1-4, reads DVKVTQSSRYLVKRTGEKVFLECVQDMDHENMFWYRQDPGLGLRLIYFSYDVKMKEKGDIPEGYSVSREKKERFSLILESASTNQTSMYLCASSPDRATNEKLFFGSGTQLSVL.

The chain combines TRBV5-1 with TRBJ1-3; D unresolved. CDR3 length equals 15 residues. V shed 3 bases and J shed 0 bases, with 10 bases lying between them. Germline V lookup: CDR1 SGHRS, CDR2 YFSETQ. CDR3 protein: CASSSRPSSGNTIYF. DNA for the CDR3: TGCGCCAGCAGCTCACGACCTAGCTCTGGAAACACCATATATTTT.

The rearrangement joins TRBV21-1 to TRBJ1-2; TRBD1, the D gene given by the table, was not confirmed from the DNA. TRBV21-1 is given as a pseudogene. There are 18 residues in the CDR3. CDR3: CASSKGSTGTHLDNGYTF. The CDR3 coding sequence is TGTGCCAGCAGCAAAGGAAGTACCGGGACACACCTCGATAATGGCTACACCTTC.

V gene TRBV7-9 combines with J gene TRBJ1-5, with TRBD1 identical over 7 bases. The germline V gene has CDR1 SEHNR and CDR2 FQNEAQ (reference sequence). The J segment lost 7 bases and the V segment lost 5 bases, leaving 8 bases of the junction unmatched. The CDR3 has 14 amino acids. The CDR3 DNA reads TGTGCCAGCAGCATCAGACAGGGTACGCAGCCCCAGCATTTT. It translates to CASSIRQGTQPQHF.

Written as DNA, the CDR3 is TGTGCCAGCAGTCATAGCGGGGGGTCCTACAATGAGCAGTTCTTC. Residues: CASSHSGGSYNEQFF. This chain connects TRBV27 to TRBJ2-1, with 10 nucleotides matching TRBD2. CDR1 is MNHEY and CDR2 is SMNVEV in the germline V gene (reference sequence). The CDR3 length is 15 residues. J gave up 1 base and V 5 bases, and 2 bases lay outside the gene matches.

This clone was counted only a few times. The V gene is TRBV30, the J gene TRBJ1-1; D gene ambiguous. The CDR3 has 14 amino acids. V lost 0 bases to trimming and J lost 1 base, with 9 bases between them. The germline V gene has CDR1 GTSNPN and CDR2 SVGIG (reference sequence). CDR3 DNA: TGTGCCTGGAGTGTCGGCACTGCGAACACTGAAGCTTTCTTT. As protein: CAWSVGTANTEAFF.

The genes are TRBV18 and TRBJ1-1; a possible D gene is TRBD1 (5 bases). CDR3 size: 15 residues. Germline lookup yields CDR1 KGHSH and CDR2 LQKENI. V was trimmed by 3 bases and J by 0 bases, leaving 11 bases between them. CDR3 in amino acids: CASSPRDGMNTEAFF. The DNA of the CDR3 is TGTGCCAGCTCACCCCGGGACGGTATGAACACTGAAGCTTTCTTT.

This clone was counted a few times. The genes are TRBV18 and TRBJ1-2; perhaps TRBD1 as D (6 bases). This CDR3 has 15 amino acids. V was trimmed by 3 bases and J by 8 bases, leaving 19 bases between them. Germline V gene sequence: CDR1 KGHSH, CDR2 LQKENI. This CDR3 reads CASSPAPGDYQGYTF. The CDR3 nucleotides read TGTGCCAGCTCACCCGCCCCAGGGGACTATCAAGGCTACACCTTC. The full variable domain, rest sourced from reference TRBV18 and TRBJ1-2, is NAGVMQNPRHLVRRRGQEARLRCSPMKGHSHVYWYRQLPEEGLKFMVYLQKENIIDESGMPKERFSAEFPKEGPSILRIQQVVRGDSAAYFCASSPAPGDYQGYTFGSGTRLTVV.

The chain joins TRBV15 to TRBJ2-4; D is possibly TRBD1 or TRBD2 (5 bases each). CDR3 length: 12 residues. The germline V and J ends were trimmed by 5 bases and 7 bases, with 9 bases remaining between them. Germline V gene sequence: CDR1 LNHNV, CDR2 YYDKDF (reference sequence). The chain's CDR3 is CATSPGTNIQYF. The CDR3 region has the DNA TGTGCCACCAGCCCCGGGACGAACATTCAGTACTTC.

This clone was seen only once. J is TRBJ1-3 and V is TRBV2, with D maybe TRBD1 (5 bases). Germline lookup yields CDR1 SNHLY and CDR2 FYNNEI. This CDR3 is 14 amino acids long. V dropped 7 bases and J dropped 4 bases, with 14 bases sitting between them. The CDR3 sequence is CASTEGWAGNTIYF. Here the CDR3 DNA reads TGTGCCAGCACGGAGGGGTGGGCAGGAAACACCATATATTTT.